This passage covers 32 T cell receptor beta chains from one sample sequenced in a study of pediatric ulcerative colitis. Sequencing used immunoSEQ multiplex PCR; TCRdb keeps in-frame clones, though not all of them. The sample includes fewer than 30,000 clones, over 55% of them seen just once. One to two pinch biopsies were taken from the rectum during colonoscopy. The sequencing input was gut tissue. Receptor source: a boy aged 5 to 17 with severe ulcerative colitis.

The chain joins TRBV7-9 to TRBJ2-6, with TRBD1 as a possible D gene (6 bases). V lost 7 bases to trimming and J lost 2 bases, with 15 bases between them. Looked up from germline, CDR1 is SEHNR and CDR2 is FQNEAQ (reference sequence). The CDR3 covers 16 residues. CDR3 DNA: TGTGCCAGCACCCCTAGTTCAGGGGCTGGGGCCAACGTCCTGACTTTC. Translated: CASTPSSGAGANVLTF.

V gene TRBV6-1 combines with J gene TRBJ1-1; D call uncertain. Trimming shortened V by 5 bases and J by 3 bases, and 13 bases separated the two germline ends. CDR1 is MNHNS, CDR2 SASEGT, per germline. This CDR3 contains 14 residues. CDR3: CASSSPDLDTEAFF. The CDR3 bases are TGTGCCAGCAGTTCCCCGGACTTGGACACTGAAGCTTTCTTT.

The V gene is TRBV10-1, the J gene TRBJ2-1; D is ambiguous. Trimming took 2 bases from V and 9 from J, leaving 23 bases between them. Per germline, CDR1 WNHNN and CDR2 SYGVQD (reference sequence). The CDR3 is 17 amino acids. DNA of the CDR3: TGCGCCAGCAGTGAGGGTCCATCGAGAGACTCGGACGCTGAGCAGTTCTTC. Translating it yields CASSEGPSRDSDAEQFF.

This clone is termed medium-sized. The V and J genes are TRBV27 and TRBJ1-2; D might be TRBD1 (5 bases). CDR1 is MNHEY and CDR2 is SMNVEV in the germline V gene (reference sequence). V was cut by 5 bases and J by 0 bases, with 19 bases left in between. This CDR3 is 17 amino acids long. CDR3 loop: CASSPRPGSEANYGYTF. As DNA, the CDR3 is TGTGCCAGCAGTCCCCGGCCAGGGTCGGAGGCTAACTATGGCTACACCTTC.

The CDR3 DNA sequence: TGCAGCGTTGACGCCGGGGGGGAAGGCTACACCTTC. Protein: CSVDAGGEGYTF. The chain uses TRBV29-1 and TRBJ1-2; D may be TRBD1 (5 bases). V was trimmed by 3 bases and J by 8 bases, leaving 13 bases between them. CDR1 is SQVTM and CDR2 is ANQGSEA in the germline V gene. This CDR3 is 12 amino acids long.

This clone was detected a few times. The chain links TRBV29-1 to TRBJ1-2; 12 positions agree with TRBD1. This CDR3 contains 13 residues. J lost 8 bases, V lost 7 bases, and 8 bases had no gene match. The germline CDR1 and CDR2 sequences are SQVTM and ANQGSEA. The CDR3 reads CSAMGQGATGYTF. In DNA form, the CDR3 reads TGCAGCGCTATGGGACAGGGGGCTACCGGCTACACCTTC.

This clone appeared a few times. CDR3: CASSSLTGVGNEQFF. CDR3 DNA: TGCGCCAGCAGCTCCCTGACGGGAGTTGGGAATGAGCAGTTCTTC. This sequence joins TRBV5-1 and TRBJ2-1; possible D gene TRBD2, 6 bases. Germline V gene lookup returns CDR1 SGHRS and CDR2 YFSETQ. The CDR3 runs to 15 residues. Trimming shortened V by 3 bases and J by 7 bases, and 17 bases separated the two germline ends. The full variable domain, rest sourced from reference TRBV5-1 and TRBJ2-1, is KAGVTQTPRYLIKTRGQQVTLSCSPISGHRSVSWYQQTPGQGLQFLFEYFSETQRNKGNFPGRFSGRQFSNSRSEMNVSTLELGDSALYLCASSSLTGVGNEQFFGPGTRLTVL.

This clone was detected a few times. The CDR3 DNA sequence: TGTGCCAGCAGCCTCCTAGCGGGAGAGGGTGGAGATACGCAGTATTTT. It specifies CASSLLAGEGGDTQYF. This rearrangement joins TRBV4-2 to TRBJ2-3; the match to TRBD2 covers 10 bases. V lost 4 bases and J lost 5; bases outside the gene matches: 9. This CDR3 contains 16 residues. Germline-derived CDR1 and CDR2 are LGHNA and YNFKEQ.

V gene TRBV2 combines with J gene TRBJ2-1, with 8 bases identical to TRBD2. Germline V gene sequence: CDR1 SNHLY, CDR2 FYNNEI. Germline trimming cut 8 bases from V and 6 bases from J; bases unmatched to any gene: 6. CDR3 length equals 13 residues. CDR3 amino acids: CASGGGTSNEQFF. The CDR3 coding sequence is TGTGCCAGCGGCGGTGGGACTAGCAATGAGCAGTTCTTC.

In nucleotides, the CDR3 is TGTGCCAGCAGTTTAGGGGGGGGATTGAGGGCTTTCTTT. Encoded protein: CASSLGGGLRAFF. The gene calls are TRBV27 and TRBJ1-1; tentatively, D is TRBD1 (5 bases). The germline CDR1 and CDR2 sequences are MNHEY and SMNVEV (reference sequence). The CDR3 contains 13 residues. The germline V and J ends were trimmed by 2 bases and 11 bases, with 15 bases remaining between them.

This chain links TRBV19 with TRBJ2-7, with D perhaps matching TRBD1 (6 bases). This CDR3 spans 14 amino acids. Trimming stripped 4 bases from V and 1 base from J, with 11 bases between. Germline CDR1 and CDR2: LNHDA and SQIVND (reference sequence). The CDR3 nucleotides read TGTGCCAGTAGTACCCCGGGACATTCCTACGAGCAGTACTTC. Protein product: CASSTPGHSYEQYF. Filled out from reference TRBV19 and TRBJ2-7, the complete variable domain reads DGGITQSPKYLFRKEGQNVTLSCEQNLNHDAMYWYRQDPGQGLRLIYYSQIVNDFQKGDIAEGYSVSREKKESFPLTVTSAQKNPTAFYLCASSTPGHSYEQYFGPGTRLTVT.

V usage is TRBV28 and J usage is TRBJ1-2, with D possibly matching TRBD1 (5 bases). V was shortened by 4 bases and J by 8 bases, with 17 bases between the two germline ends. The CDR3 length is 14 residues. The V gene's germline CDR1 is MDHEN and CDR2 SYDVKM. Written as DNA, the CDR3 is TGTGCCAGCAGTTCCTTGGGGGGGTTGGGCGGCTACACCTTC. This codes for CASSSLGGLGGYTF.

V is TRBV15 and J is TRBJ2-5; 7 bases fit TRBD2. Trimming cost V 4 bases and J 0 bases; bases outside gene matches: 5. Germline V lookup: CDR1 LNHNV, CDR2 YYDKDF (reference sequence). This CDR3 is 15 amino acids long. The CDR3 DNA is TGTGCCACCAGCATCATCAGCGGGAACCAAGAGACCCAGTACTTC. This gives the protein CATSIISGNQETQYF. Full variable domain (rest looked up from reference TRBV15 and TRBJ2-5): DAMVIQNPRYQVTQFGKPVTLSCSQTLNHNVMYWYQQKSSQAPKLLFHYYDKDFNNEADTPDNFQSRRPNTSFCFLDIRSPGLGDTAMYLCATSIISGNQETQYFGPGTRLLVL.

The rearrangement uses TRBV4-2 and TRBJ1-4; D unclear. From germline, CDR1 is LGHNA and CDR2 YNFKEQ. CDR3 length: 16 residues. V was trimmed by 4 bases and J by 0 bases, leaving 12 bases between them. For the CDR3, the DNA is TGTGCCAGCAGCCCTGGAGCCATAGCAACTAATGAAAAACTGTTTTTT. Protein: CASSPGAIATNEKLFF.

This clone was seen a single time. The chain is built from TRBV7-2 and TRBJ1-1; TRBD1 agrees at 7 bases. The CDR3 has 16 amino acids. Trimming removed 4 bases from V and 2 bases from J; junction bases left unmatched: 10. The germline V gene encodes CDR1 SGHTA and CDR2 FQGNSA. The CDR3 loop reads CASSWTGGTANTEAFF. Here the CDR3 DNA reads TGTGCCAGCAGCTGGACCGGGGGGACAGCAAACACTGAAGCTTTCTTT.

The V gene is TRBV9, the J gene TRBJ2-7; D perhaps matches TRBD1 (6 bases). V lost 2 bases and J 7 bases, leaving 22 bases between the germline ends. The CDR3 sequence is 16 residues long. The V gene's germline CDR1 is SGDLS and CDR2 YYNGEE. CDR3 amino acids: CASSVSGTGKRMEQYF. The CDR3 DNA reads TGTGCCAGCAGCGTCTCAGGTACAGGGAAGAGGATGGAGCAGTACTTC.

This clone was detected a few times. The gene calls are TRBV5-1 and TRBJ2-1; TRBD2 matches 10 bases. Per germline, CDR1 SGHRS and CDR2 YFSETQ. This CDR3 region has 15 residues. V shed 5 bases and J 8 bases; nucleotides not matched to a gene: 10. CDR3 loop: CASSGAGGPMDEQFF. For the CDR3, the DNA is TGCGCCAGCAGTGGAGCGGGAGGGCCAATGGATGAGCAGTTCTTC.

The V and J genes are TRBV5-1 and TRBJ1-4; D is undetermined. The CDR3 runs to 14 residues. Germline V gives CDR1 SGHRS, CDR2 YFSETQ. Deletions cut 5 bases from V and 0 bases from J, with 8 bases between. CDR3 sequence reads: CASREGATNEKLFF. The CDR3 DNA follows: TGCGCCAGCAGAGAGGGTGCAACTAATGAAAAACTGTTTTTT.

V usage is TRBV10-3 and J usage is TRBJ2-3; TRBD2 agrees at 9 bases. Looked up from germline, CDR1 is ENHRY and CDR2 is SYGVKD. With V trimmed by 4 bases and J by 3 bases, 11 bases remained unmatched. The CDR3 loop spans 17 amino acids. The CDR3 spells CAISVGAAGLATDTQYF. The CDR3 region has the DNA TGTGCCATCAGTGTGGGTGCGGCGGGACTAGCAACAGATACGCAGTATTTT.

V gene TRBV15 combines with J gene TRBJ1-1, with 7 bases identical to TRBD1. The CDR3 sequence is 13 residues long. Germline-derived CDR1 and CDR2 are LNHNV and YYDKDF (reference sequence). V lost 7 bases and J lost 5; bases outside the gene matches: 7. CDR3 residues: CATTLGQRTEAFF. DNA for the CDR3: TGTGCCACCACCCTGGGACAGCGAACTGAAGCTTTCTTT. Complete variable domain (other parts from reference TRBV15 and TRBJ1-1): DAMVIQNPRYQVTQFGKPVTLSCSQTLNHNVMYWYQQKSSQAPKLLFHYYDKDFNNEADTPDNFQSRRPNTSFCFLDIRSPGLGDTAMYLCATTLGQRTEAFFGQGTRLTVV.

In its sample, this clone ranks as medium-sized. The CDR3 bases are TGTGCCAGCAGCACCGGGACCTACCGGGAGGATACGCAGTATTTT. This gives the protein CASSTGTYREDTQYF. The chain carries TRBV6-5 and TRBJ2-3; tentative D call: TRBD2 (6 bases). The CDR3 has 15 residues. The V end lost 6 bases, the J end lost 6 bases, and 19 bases lay between the germline ends. Germline V gene data show CDR1 as MNHEY and CDR2 as SVGAGI.

The J gene is TRBJ2-4, the V gene TRBV18, with 13 nucleotides matching TRBD2. The junction had 8 bases not matched to a gene; V was cut back by 7 bases and J by 5 bases. Germline values: CDR1 KGHSH, CDR2 LQKENI. CDR3 size: 16 residues. DNA of the CDR3: TGTGCCAGCTGCCTTGGACTAGCGGGAGACGAAAACATTCAGTACTTC. Its translation: CASCLGLAGDENIQYF. The entire variable domain, with the rest obtained from reference TRBV18 and TRBJ2-4, is as follows: NAGVMQNPRHLVRRRGQEARLRCSPMKGHSHVYWYRQLPEEGLKFMVYLQKENIIDESGMPKERFSAEFPKEGPSILRIQQVVRGDSAAYFCASCLGLAGDENIQYFGAGTRLSVL.

This clone was recorded only once. The J gene is TRBJ2-7, the V gene TRBV6-5; D possibly corresponds to TRBD2 (5 bases). The CDR3 has 15 amino acids. Trimming took off 0 bases at V and 2 bases at J, with 11 bases between the two ends. CDR1 MNHEY and CDR2 SVGAGI come from the germline V gene. In DNA, the CDR3 is TGTGCCAGCAGTTACTCGAACGGAGGAACCTACGAGCAGTACTTC. Protein product: CASSYSNGGTYEQYF.

The rearrangement joins TRBV9 to TRBJ2-7; 7 bases agree with TRBD1. The V gene's germline CDR1 is SGDLS and CDR2 YYNGEE. The CDR3 length is 14 residues. V was pared by 3 bases and J by 2 bases, with 5 bases of the junction left unmatched. The CDR3 DNA reads as TGTGCCAGCAGCGCCGGGACAGAACCCTACGAGCAGTACTTC. Translated, it gives CASSAGTEPYEQYF.

The CDR3 loop reads CASSSGTHPEAFF. The CDR3 DNA follows: TGTGCCAGCAGCTCAGGGACACACCCCGAAGCTTTCTTT. This sequence joins TRBV11-3 and TRBJ1-1, with D maybe TRBD1 (6 bases). The germline gives CDR1 SGHNT, CDR2 YENEEA. Trimming removed 4 bases from V and 8 bases from J, with 14 bases in between. There are 13 residues in the CDR3.

V is TRBV4-1 and J is TRBJ2-3, with D perhaps TRBD1 (6 bases). V was cut by 1 base and J by 3 bases, with 11 bases left in between. This CDR3 has 15 amino acids. The germline CDR1 and CDR2 sequences are MGHRA and YSYEKL. The CDR3 sequence is CASSQGEQGTDTQYF. The CDR3 bases are TGCGCCAGCAGCCAAGGGGAACAGGGAACAGATACGCAGTATTTT.

The rearrangement links TRBV18 to TRBJ2-7, with D possibly matching TRBD1 (6 bases). The V end was cut by 5 bases, the J end by 6 bases, with 14 bases between. The CDR3 contains 13 residues. Germline V gives CDR1 KGHSH, CDR2 LQKENI. The DNA of the CDR3 is TGTGCCAGCTCATCGGACAGAAACGCCGAGCAGTACTTC. Amino acids: CASSSDRNAEQYF.

This chain uses TRBV29-1 with TRBJ2-2; D might be TRBD2 (5 bases). Germline CDR1 is SQVTM and CDR2 is ANQGSEA. V lost 6 bases and J lost 3, with 14 bases in between. The CDR3 has 14 residues. The CDR3 spells CSVGRGLDTGELFF. The CDR3 DNA reads TGCAGCGTCGGCAGAGGACTCGACACCGGGGAGCTGTTTTTT.

This chain uses TRBV10-3 with TRBJ1-3, with D uncertain. Germline V gene data show CDR1 as ENHRY and CDR2 as SYGVKD. This CDR3 contains 15 residues. V was pared by 6 bases and J by 4 bases, with 16 bases between. CDR3 sequence reads: CAIRGRLTRGNTIYF. The CDR3 DNA follows: TGTGCCATCAGAGGACGGTTGACAAGGGGAAACACCATATATTTT.

The chain couples TRBV9 to TRBJ2-7; 7 positions agree with TRBD2. The germline CDR1 and CDR2 sequences are SGDLS and YYNGEE. The CDR3 totals 15 residues. V lost 4 bases, J lost 3 bases, and 10 bases stayed unmatched. The DNA of the CDR3 is TGTGCCAGCAGCAGGGCGGGGGACGGGGACTACGAGCAGTACTTC. Translation: CASSRAGDGDYEQYF.

The V gene is TRBV4-2, the J gene TRBJ2-3; 10 positions match TRBD2. Germline values: CDR1 LGHNA, CDR2 YNFKEQ. The CDR3 is 16 amino acids. J lost 3 bases, V lost 4 bases, and 7 bases had no gene match. The CDR3 sequence is CASSLLAGEATDTQYF. CDR3 sequence (DNA): TGTGCCAGCAGCCTCCTAGCGGGAGAGGCGACAGATACGCAGTATTTT.

V and J are TRBV28 and TRBJ1-2; 7 nucleotides line up with TRBD1. Germline CDR1 and CDR2: MDHEN and SYDVKM. The CDR3 has 16 residues. V gave up 8 bases and J gave up 8 bases; unmatched junction bases: 20. The CDR3 spells CASDNPQRTGRGGYTF. The CDR3 DNA follows: TGTGCCAGCGACAATCCTCAAAGGACAGGACGGGGCGGCTACACCTTC.